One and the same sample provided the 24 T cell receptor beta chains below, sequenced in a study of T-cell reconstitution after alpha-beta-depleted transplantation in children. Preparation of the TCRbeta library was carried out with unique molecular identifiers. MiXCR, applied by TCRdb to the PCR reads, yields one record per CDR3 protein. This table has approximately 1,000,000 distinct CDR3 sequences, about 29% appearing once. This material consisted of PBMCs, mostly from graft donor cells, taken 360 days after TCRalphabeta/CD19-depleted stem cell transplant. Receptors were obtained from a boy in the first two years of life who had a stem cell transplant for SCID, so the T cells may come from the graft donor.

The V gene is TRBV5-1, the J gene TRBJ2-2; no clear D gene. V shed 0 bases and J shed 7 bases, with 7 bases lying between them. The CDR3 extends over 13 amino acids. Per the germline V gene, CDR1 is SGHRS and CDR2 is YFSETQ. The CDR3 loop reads CASSLELVGELFF. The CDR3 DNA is TGCGCCAGCAGCTTGGAGTTGGTCGGGGAGCTGTTTTTT. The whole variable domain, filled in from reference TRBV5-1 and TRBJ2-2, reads KAGVTQTPRYLIKTRGQQVTLSCSPISGHRSVSWYQQTPGQGLQFLFEYFSETQRNKGNFPGRFSGRQFSNSRSEMNVSTLELGDSALYLCASSLELVGELFFGEGSRLTVL.

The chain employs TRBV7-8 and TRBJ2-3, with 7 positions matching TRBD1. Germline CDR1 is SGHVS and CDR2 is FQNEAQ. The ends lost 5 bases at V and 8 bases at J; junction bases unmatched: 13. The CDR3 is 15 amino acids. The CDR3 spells CASSKSTGRLATQYF. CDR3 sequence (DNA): TGTGCCAGCAGCAAATCGACAGGGCGGCTGGCTACGCAGTATTTT. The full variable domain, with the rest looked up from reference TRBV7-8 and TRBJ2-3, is GAGVSQSPRYKVAKRGQDVALRCDPISGHVSLFWYQQALGQGPEFLTYFQNEAQLDKSGLPSDRFFAERPEGSVSTLKIQRTQQEDSAVYLCASSKSTGRLATQYFGPGTRLTVL.

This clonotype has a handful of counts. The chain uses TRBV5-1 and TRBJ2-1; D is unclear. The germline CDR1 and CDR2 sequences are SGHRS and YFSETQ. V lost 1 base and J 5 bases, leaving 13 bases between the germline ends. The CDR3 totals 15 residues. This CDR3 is CASSLNPGINNEQFF. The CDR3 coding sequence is TGCGCCAGCAGCTTGAATCCCGGAATCAACAATGAGCAGTTCTTC.

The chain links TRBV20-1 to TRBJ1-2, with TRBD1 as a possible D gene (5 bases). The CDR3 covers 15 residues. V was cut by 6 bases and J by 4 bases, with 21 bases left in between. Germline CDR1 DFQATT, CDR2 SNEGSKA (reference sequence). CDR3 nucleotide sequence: TGCAGTGCCCCCCAGCAGGGACTTAGGGGCTATGGCTACACCTTC. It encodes CSAPQQGLRGYGYTF.

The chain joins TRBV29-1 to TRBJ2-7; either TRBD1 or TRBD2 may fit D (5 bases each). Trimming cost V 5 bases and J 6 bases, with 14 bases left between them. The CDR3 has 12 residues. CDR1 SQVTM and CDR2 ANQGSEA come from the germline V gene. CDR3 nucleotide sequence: TGCAGCGTTACGCAGGATGGGGGCGAGCAGTACTTC. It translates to CSVTQDGGEQYF.

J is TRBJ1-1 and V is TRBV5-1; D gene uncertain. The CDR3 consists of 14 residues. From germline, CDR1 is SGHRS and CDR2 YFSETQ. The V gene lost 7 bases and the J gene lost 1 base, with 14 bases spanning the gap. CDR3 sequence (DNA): TGCGCCAGCGCGTATCGGGCGCAGAACACTGAAGCTTTCTTT. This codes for CASAYRAQNTEAFF.

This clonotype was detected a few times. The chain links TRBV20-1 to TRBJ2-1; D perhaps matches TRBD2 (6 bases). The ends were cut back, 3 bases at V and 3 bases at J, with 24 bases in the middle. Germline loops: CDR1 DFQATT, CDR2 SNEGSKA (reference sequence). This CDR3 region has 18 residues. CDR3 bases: TGCAGTGCTAGGTCTTCCCGACCGGGAGCGCCTCACTACAATGAGCAGTTCTTC. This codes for CSARSSRPGAPHYNEQFF.

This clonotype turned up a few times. CDR3 in amino acids: CASSPWTGGRETGNTIYF. DNA of the CDR3: TGCGCCAGCAGCCCCTGGACAGGGGGAAGGGAAACTGGAAACACCATATATTTT. The chain couples TRBV5-1 to TRBJ1-3, with TRBD1 matching over 10 bases. The length of the CDR3 is 18 residues. The germline CDR1 and CDR2 sequences are SGHRS and YFSETQ. After removal of 4 bases from V and 2 bases from J, the junction contained 12 bases not matched to a gene.

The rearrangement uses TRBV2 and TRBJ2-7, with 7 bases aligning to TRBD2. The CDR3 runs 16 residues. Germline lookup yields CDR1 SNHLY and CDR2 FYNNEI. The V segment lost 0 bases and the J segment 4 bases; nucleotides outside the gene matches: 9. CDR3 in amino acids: CASSEALEGGSYEQYF. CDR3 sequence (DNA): TGTGCCAGCAGTGAAGCCCTCGAGGGAGGGAGTTACGAGCAGTACTTC.

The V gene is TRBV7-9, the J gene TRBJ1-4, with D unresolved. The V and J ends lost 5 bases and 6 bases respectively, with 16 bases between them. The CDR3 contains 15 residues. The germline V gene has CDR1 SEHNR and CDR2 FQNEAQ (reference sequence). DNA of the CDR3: TGTGCCAGCAGCACCCCGGTTGGTAGAGATGAAAAACTGTTTTTT. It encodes CASSTPVGRDEKLFF.

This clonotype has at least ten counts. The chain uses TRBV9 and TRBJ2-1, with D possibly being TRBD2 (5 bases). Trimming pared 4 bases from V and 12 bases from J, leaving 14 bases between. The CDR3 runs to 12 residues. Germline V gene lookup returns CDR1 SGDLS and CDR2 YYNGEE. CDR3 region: CASSPRRGRQFF. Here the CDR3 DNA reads TGTGCCAGCAGCCCCCGCCGGGGTAGGCAGTTCTTC.

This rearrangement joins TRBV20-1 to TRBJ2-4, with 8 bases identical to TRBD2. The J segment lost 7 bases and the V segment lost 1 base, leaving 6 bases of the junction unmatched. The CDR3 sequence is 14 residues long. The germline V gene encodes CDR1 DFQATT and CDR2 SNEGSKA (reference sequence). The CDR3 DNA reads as TGCAGTGCTAGAGCAGGGTCGGGGGGGAACATTCAGTACTTC. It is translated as CSARAGSGGNIQYF.

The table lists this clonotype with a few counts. CDR3 bases: TGCGCCAGCAGCTTGGCACCCGGACAGGGATCCAACGAGCAGTACTTC. It encodes CASSLAPGQGSNEQYF. The rearrangement joins TRBV5-1 to TRBJ2-7; TRBD1 matches 8 bases. The germline V gene has CDR1 SGHRS and CDR2 YFSETQ. V shed 0 bases, J shed 5 bases, and the junction held 10 bases outside the gene matches. This CDR3 is built from 16 residues.

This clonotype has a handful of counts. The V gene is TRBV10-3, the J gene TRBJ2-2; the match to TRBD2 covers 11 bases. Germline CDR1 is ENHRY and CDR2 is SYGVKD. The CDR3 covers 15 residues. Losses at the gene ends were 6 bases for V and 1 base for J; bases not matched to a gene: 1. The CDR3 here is CAISGTSGNTGELFF. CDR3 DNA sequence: TGTGCCATCAGCGGGACTAGCGGGAACACCGGGGAGCTGTTTTTT.

Written as DNA, the CDR3 is TGTGCCACCAGCAGGAGTAGCGGGGGGGCTAGTAGGAATGAGCAGTTCTTC. As protein: CATSRSSGGASRNEQFF. V is TRBV15 and J is TRBJ2-1, with 11 bases lining up with TRBD2. This CDR3 is built from 17 residues. Germline lookup yields CDR1 LNHNV and CDR2 YYDKDF (reference sequence). J gave up 7 bases and V 3 bases, and 11 bases lay outside the gene matches.

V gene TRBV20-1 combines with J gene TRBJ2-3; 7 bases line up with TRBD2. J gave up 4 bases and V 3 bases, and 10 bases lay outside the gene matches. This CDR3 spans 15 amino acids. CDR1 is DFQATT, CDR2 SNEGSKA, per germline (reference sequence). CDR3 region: CSASRPSGASDTQYF. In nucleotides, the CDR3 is TGCAGTGCTAGCAGACCCAGCGGGGCTTCAGATACGCAGTATTTT.

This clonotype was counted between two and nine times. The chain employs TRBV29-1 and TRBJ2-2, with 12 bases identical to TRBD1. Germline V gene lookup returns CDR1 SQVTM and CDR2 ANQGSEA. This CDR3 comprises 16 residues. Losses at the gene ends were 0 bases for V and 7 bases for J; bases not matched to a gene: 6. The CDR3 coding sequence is TGCAGCGTTGAAGAGCCGGGACAGGGGGCCGTCGGGGAGCTGTTTTTT. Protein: CSVEEPGQGAVGELFF.

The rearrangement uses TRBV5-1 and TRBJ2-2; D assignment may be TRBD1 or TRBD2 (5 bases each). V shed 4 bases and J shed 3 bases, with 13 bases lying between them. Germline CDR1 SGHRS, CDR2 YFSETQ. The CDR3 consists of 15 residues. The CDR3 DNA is TGCGCCAGCAGCCCCCGGATGGGGGACACCGGGGAGCTGTTTTTT. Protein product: CASSPRMGDTGELFF.

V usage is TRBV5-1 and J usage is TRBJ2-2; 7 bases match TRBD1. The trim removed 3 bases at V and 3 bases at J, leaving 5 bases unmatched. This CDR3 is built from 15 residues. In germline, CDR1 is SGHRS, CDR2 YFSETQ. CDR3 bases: TGCGCCAGCAGCTGGGGGACAGTGGACACCGGGGAGCTGTTTTTT. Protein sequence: CASSWGTVDTGELFF.

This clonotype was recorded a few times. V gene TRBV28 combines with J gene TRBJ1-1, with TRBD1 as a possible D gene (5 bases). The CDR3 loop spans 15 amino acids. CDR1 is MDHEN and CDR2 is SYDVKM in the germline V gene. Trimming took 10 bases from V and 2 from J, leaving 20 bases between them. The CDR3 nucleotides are TGTGCCACCCAAAGCACCGGGACGGGTAACACTGAAGCTTTCTTT. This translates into CATQSTGTGNTEAFF.

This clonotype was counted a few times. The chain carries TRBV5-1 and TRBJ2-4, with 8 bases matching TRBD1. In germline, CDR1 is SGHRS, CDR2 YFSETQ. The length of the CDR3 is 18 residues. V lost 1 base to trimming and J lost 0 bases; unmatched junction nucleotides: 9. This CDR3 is CASSLPPGQDLAKNIQYF. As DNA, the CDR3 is TGCGCCAGCAGCTTGCCTCCGGGACAGGACCTAGCCAAAAACATTCAGTACTTC.

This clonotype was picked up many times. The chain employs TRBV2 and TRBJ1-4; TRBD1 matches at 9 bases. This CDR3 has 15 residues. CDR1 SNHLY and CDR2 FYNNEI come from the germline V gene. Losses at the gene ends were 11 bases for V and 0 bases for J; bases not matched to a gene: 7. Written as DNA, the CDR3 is TGTGCCGCAGGCGGACAGGGGACAACTAATGAAAAACTGTTTTTT. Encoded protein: CAAGGQGTTNEKLFF.

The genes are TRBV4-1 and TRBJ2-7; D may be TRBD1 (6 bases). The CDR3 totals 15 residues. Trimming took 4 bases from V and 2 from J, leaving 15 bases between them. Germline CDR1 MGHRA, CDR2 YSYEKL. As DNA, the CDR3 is TGCGCCAGCAGCCCCAGGGGATTGGGGACCTACGAGCAGTACTTC. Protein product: CASSPRGLGTYEQYF.

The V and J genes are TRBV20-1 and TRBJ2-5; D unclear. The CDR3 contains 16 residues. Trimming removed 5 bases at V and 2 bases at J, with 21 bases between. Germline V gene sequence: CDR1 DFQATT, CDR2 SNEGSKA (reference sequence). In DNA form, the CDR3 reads TGCAGTGCTGATACACGGACCTCAGACGGACAAGAGACCCAGTACTTC. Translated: CSADTRTSDGQETQYF.